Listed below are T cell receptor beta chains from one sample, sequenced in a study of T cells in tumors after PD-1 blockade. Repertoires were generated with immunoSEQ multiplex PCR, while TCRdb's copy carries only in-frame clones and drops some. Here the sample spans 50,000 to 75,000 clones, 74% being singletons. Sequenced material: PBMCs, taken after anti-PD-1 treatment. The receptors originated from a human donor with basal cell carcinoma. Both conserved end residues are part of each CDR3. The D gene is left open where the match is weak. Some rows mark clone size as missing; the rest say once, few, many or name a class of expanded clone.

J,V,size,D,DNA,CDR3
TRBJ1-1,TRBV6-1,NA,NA,TGTGCCAGCAGTGAAGGGACAGCTATGAACACTGAAGCTTTCTTT,CASSEGTAMNTEAFF
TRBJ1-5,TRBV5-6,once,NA,TGTGCCAGCAGCTTGGGGCAGGGACCATATAGCAATCAGCCCCAGCATTTT,CASSLGQGPYSNQPQHF
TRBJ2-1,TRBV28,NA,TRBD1,TGTGCCAGCAGTCCGGACAGGGGGTACAATGAGCAGTTCTTC,CASSPDRGYNEQFF
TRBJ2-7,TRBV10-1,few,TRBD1,TGCGCCAGCAGCCAGGACAGGGGGGACGAGCAGTACTTC,CASSQDRGDEQYF
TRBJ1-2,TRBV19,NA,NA,TGTGCCAGTAGTACCCCCCCGGGACGGAAATATGGCTACACCTTC,CASSTPPGRKYGYTF
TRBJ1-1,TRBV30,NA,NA,TGTGCCTGGAGTGAGCGTGGGGTTGACACTGAAGCTTTCTTT,CAWSERGVDTEAFF
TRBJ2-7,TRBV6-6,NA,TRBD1,TGTGCCAGCATTCGCCGCGGGACAGGGACCATTAGGAGCTCCTACGAGCAGTACTTC,CASIRRGTGTIRSSYEQYF
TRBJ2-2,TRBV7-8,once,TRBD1,TGTGCCAGTAGCTTATCGTCTCAGGGGGCGATCGGGGAGCTGTTTTTT,CASSLSSQGAIGELFF
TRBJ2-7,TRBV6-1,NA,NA,TGTGCCAGCAGTGAGATGGACACCCTCTGGCAGTACTTC,CASSEMDTLWQYF
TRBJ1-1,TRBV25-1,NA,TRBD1,TGTGCCAGCAGTGAGTCGCTTCCGTCTGGGACAGGGAACACTGAAGCTTTCTTT,CASSESLPSGTGNTEAFF
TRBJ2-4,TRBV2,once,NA,TGTGCCAGCAGTTCCGACTCGGGTGGCATTCAGTACTTC,CASSSDSGGIQYF
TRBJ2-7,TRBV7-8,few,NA,TGTGCCAGCAGCCCCGGGGGTTACGAGCAGTACTTC,CASSPGGYEQYF
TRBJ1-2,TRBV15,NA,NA,TGTGCCACCAGCAGAGATCGTGGGGGCGCGAACTATGGCTACACCTTC,CATSRDRGGANYGYTF
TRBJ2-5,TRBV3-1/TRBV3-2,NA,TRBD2,TGTGCCAGCAGCCAAGCACTAGCGGGGGGCCAAGAGACCCAGTACTTC,CASSQALAGGQETQYF
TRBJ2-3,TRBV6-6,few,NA,TGTGCCAGCAGTCCCAGGGGTGGGGGGGCATCCACTAGCACAGATACGCAGTATTTT,CASSPRGGGASTSTDTQYF
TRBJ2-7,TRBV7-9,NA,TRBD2,TGTGCCAGCAGCTTAGTAGCGGGGGCCCAGTACTTC,CASSLVAGAQYF
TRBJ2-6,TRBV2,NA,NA,TGTGCCAGCAGTGGGGACGAGAGCTCTGGGGCCAACGTCCTGACTTTC,CASSGDESSGANVLTF
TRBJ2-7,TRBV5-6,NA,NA,TGTGCCAGCAGCTTAAGGCAGGGTGATCCAAACGAGCAGTACTTC,CASSLRQGDPNEQYF
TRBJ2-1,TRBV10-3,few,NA,TGTGCCATCAGTGAGCCGGGCCCAGAGTTCTTC,CAISEPGPEFF
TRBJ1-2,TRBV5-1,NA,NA,TGCGCCAGCAGCCCGGACAACTATGGCTACACCTTC,CASSPDNYGYTF
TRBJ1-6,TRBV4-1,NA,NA,TGCGCCAGCAGCCAAGGGTCGGCAGTTTATAATTCACCCCTCCACTTT,CASSQGSAVYNSPLHF
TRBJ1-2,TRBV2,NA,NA,TGTGCCAGCAGTTTCGATGTGAGCTATGGCTACACCTTC,CASSFDVSYGYTF
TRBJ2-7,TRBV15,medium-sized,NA,TGTGCCACCAGCCCCCGTCGAGGGAGGACCTCCTACGAGCAGTACTTC,CATSPRRGRTSYEQYF
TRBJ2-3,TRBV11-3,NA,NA,TGTGCCAGCAGCCCAGGGGGGGATACGCAGTATTTT,CASSPGGDTQYF
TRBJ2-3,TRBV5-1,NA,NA,TGCGCCAGCAGCTTGGGGCGGGCGGGGGCCCTCACAGATACGCAGTATTTT,CASSLGRAGALTDTQYF
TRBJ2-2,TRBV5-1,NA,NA,TGCGCCAGCAGCTTGGCGGCTAGCGTTGCCGGGGAGCTGTTTTTT,CASSLAASVAGELFF
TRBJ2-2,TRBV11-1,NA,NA,TGTGCCAGCAGCTTAGCGGGGGGGCCGAACACCGGGGAGCTGTTTTTT,CASSLAGGPNTGELFF
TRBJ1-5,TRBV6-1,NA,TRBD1,TGTGCCAGCAGTGAAGCGCTAGCAGGGGGCCTTAATCAGCCCCAGCATTTT,CASSEALAGGLNQPQHF
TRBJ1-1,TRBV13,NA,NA,TGTGCCAGCAGCTTCACCAAGACAGGGAACACTGAAGCTTTCTTT,CASSFTKTGNTEAFF
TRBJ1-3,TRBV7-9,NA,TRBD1,TGTGCCAGCAGCACCCCACAGGGGTCAGGAAACACCATATATTTT,CASSTPQGSGNTIYF
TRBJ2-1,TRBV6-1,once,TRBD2,TGTGCCAGCAGTGGTTACGGGGGGGACATCACCTACAATGAGCAGTTCTTC,CASSGYGGDITYNEQFF
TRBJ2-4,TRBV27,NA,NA,TGTGCCAGCAAAGTCGTGGGAGGACGAGCCAAAAACATTCAGTACTTC,CASKVVGGRAKNIQYF
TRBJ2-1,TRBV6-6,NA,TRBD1,TGTGCCAGCAGTTATCCCGGGACAGGGGGGAGTCGTGAGCAGTTCTTC,CASSYPGTGGSREQFF
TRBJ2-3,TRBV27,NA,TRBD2,TGTGCCAGCAGTTTCGGCCCACTAGCGGGCCAGGATACGCAGTATTTT,CASSFGPLAGQDTQYF
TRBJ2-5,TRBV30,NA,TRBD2,TGTGCCTGGAGGATTATTAGCGGGGCCCGGGGGGAGACCCAGTACTTC,CAWRIISGARGETQYF
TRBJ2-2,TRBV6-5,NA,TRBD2,TGTGCCAGTGGGGTAGCGGGGGCCGGGGAGCTGTTTTTT,CASGVAGAGELFF